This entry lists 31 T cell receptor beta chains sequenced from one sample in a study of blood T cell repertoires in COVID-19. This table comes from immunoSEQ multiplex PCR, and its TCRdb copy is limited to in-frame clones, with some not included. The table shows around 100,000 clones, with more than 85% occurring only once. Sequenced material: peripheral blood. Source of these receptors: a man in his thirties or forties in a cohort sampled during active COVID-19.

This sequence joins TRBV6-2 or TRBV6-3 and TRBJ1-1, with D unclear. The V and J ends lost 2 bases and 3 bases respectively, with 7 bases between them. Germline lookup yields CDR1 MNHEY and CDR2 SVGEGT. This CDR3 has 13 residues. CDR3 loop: CASSYIQDTEAFF. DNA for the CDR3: TGTGCCAGCAGTTACATCCAGGACACTGAAGCTTTCTTT.

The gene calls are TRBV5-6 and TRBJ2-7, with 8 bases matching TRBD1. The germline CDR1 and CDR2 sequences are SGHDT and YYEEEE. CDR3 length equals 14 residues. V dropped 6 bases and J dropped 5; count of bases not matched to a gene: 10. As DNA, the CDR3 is TGTGCCAGCACCTTTGGACAGGGTGTGGACGAGCAGTACTTC. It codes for CASTFGQGVDEQYF.

CDR3 bases: TGTGCCAGCTCACCTAACCAGGGGTACGAGCAGTACTTC. Its protein is CASSPNQGYEQYF. V gene TRBV18 combines with J gene TRBJ2-7; D may be TRBD1 (6 bases). The CDR3 length is 13 residues. V gave up 3 bases and J gave up 4 bases, with 10 bases separating them. The germline V gene encodes CDR1 KGHSH and CDR2 LQKENI.

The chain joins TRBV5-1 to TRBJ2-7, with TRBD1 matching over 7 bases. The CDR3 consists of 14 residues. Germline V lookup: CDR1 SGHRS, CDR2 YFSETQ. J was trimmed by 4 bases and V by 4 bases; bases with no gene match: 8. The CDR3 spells CASSLGQAGYEQYF. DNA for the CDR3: TGCGCCAGCAGCCTAGGACAGGCCGGATACGAGCAGTACTTC.

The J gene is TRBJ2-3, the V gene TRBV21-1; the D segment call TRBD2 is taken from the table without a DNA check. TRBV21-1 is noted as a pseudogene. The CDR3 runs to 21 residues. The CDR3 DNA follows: TGTGCCAGCAGCAAAAATTCGGGACTAGCGGCTCCCCCGGCTAGCACAGATACGCAGTATTTT. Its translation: CASSKNSGLAAPPASTDTQYF.

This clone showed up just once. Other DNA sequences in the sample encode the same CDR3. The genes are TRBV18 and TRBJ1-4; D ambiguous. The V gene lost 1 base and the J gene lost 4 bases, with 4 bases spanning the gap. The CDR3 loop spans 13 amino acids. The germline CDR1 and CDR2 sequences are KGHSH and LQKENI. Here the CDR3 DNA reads TGTGCCAGCTCACCACTCAGTAATGAAAAACTGTTTTTT. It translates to CASSPLSNEKLFF.

The CDR3 DNA is TGTGCCAGCAGTAGTAGGCTTGAGCGGGATAAGACAGATACGCAGTATTTT. It encodes CASSSRLERDKTDTQYF. This chain connects TRBV27 to TRBJ2-3, with TRBD2 matching 7 bases. Losses at the gene ends were 5 bases for V and 3 bases for J; bases not matched to a gene: 14. Germline CDR1 and CDR2: MNHEY and SMNVEV (reference sequence). This CDR3 is built from 17 residues.

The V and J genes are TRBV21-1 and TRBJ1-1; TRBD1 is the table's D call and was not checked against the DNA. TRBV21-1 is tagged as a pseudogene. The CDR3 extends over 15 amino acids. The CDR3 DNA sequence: TGTGCCAGCAGCACGGACAGGGGGCAAGGCACTGAAGCTTTCTTT. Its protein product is CASSTDRGQGTEAFF.

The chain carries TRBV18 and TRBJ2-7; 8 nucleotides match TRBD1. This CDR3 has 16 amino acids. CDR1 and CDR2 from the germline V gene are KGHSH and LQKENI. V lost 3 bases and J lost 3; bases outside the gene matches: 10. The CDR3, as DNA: TGTGCCAGCTCACCTGGTTTTGGGACAGGAAGCTACGAGCAGTACTTC. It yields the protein CASSPGFGTGSYEQYF.

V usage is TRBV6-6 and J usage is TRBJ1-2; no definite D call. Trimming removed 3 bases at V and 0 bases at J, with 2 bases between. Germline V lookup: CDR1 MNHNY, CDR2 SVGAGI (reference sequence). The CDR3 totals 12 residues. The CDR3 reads CASSYTNYGYTF. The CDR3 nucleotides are TGTGCCAGCAGTTATACTAACTATGGCTACACCTTC.

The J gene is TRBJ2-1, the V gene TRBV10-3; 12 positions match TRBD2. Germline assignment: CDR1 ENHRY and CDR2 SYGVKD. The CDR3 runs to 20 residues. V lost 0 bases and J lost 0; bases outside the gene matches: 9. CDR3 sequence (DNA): TGTGCCATCAGTGAGTCGGCTAGGGCTAGCGGGGGGGGCTCCTACAATGAGCAGTTCTTC. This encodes CAISESARASGGGSYNEQFF.

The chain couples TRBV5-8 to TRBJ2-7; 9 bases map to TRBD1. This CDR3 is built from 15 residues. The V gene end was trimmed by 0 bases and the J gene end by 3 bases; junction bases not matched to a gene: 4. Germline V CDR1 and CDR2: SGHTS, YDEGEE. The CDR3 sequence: CASSLGTGEGYEQYF. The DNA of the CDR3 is TGTGCCAGCAGCTTGGGGACAGGGGAAGGCTACGAGCAGTACTTC.

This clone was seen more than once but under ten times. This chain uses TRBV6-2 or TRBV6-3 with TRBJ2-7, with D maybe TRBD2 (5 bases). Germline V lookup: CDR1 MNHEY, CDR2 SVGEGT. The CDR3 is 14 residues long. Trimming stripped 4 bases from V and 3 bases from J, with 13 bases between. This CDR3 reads CASSFTFGNYEQYF. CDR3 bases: TGTGCCAGCAGTTTTACCTTCGGGAACTACGAGCAGTACTTC.

CDR3 loop: CASSFGQGAYNEQFF. The CDR3 region has the DNA TGTGCCAGCAGCTTTGGACAGGGGGCTTACAATGAGCAGTTCTTC. The gene calls are TRBV7-9 and TRBJ2-1; 11 bases match TRBD1. CDR1 and CDR2 from the germline V gene are SEHNR and FQNEAQ (reference sequence). This CDR3 is built from 15 residues. The ends lost 3 bases at V and 4 bases at J; junction bases unmatched: 2.

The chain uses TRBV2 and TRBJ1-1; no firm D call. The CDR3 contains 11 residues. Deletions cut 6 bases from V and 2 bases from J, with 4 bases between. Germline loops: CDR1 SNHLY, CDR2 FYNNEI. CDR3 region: CASSVNTEAFF. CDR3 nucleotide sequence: TGTGCCAGCAGCGTTAACACTGAAGCTTTCTTT.

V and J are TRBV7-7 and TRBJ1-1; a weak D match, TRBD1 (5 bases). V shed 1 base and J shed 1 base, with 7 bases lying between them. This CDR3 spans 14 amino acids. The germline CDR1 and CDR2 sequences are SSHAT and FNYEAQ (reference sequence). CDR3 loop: CASSLEDKNTEAFF. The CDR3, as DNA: TGTGCCAGCAGCTTAGAGGACAAGAACACTGAAGCTTTCTTT.

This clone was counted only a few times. For the CDR3, the DNA is TGTGCCAGCAGCCAACAAGGCCGAGCAGGGAGGGAGAATCAGCCCCAGCATTTT. Residues: CASSQQGRAGRENQPQHF. The chain couples TRBV3-1 (or the pseudogene TRBV3-2) to TRBJ1-5; tentatively, D is TRBD1 (5 bases). Germline V gene data show CDR1 as LGHDT and CDR2 as YNNKEL (reference sequence). CDR3 length: 18 residues. The V end lost 2 bases, the J end lost 4 bases, and 21 bases lay between the germline ends.

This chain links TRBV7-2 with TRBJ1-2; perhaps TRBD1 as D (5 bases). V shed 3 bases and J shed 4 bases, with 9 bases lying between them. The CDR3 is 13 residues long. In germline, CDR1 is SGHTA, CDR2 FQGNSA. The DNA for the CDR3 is TGTGCCAGCAGCTTTCTGGGGGGCTATGGCTACACCTTC. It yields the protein CASSFLGGYGYTF. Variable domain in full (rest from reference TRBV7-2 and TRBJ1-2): GAGVSQSPSNKVTEKGKDVELRCDPISGHTALYWYRQSLGQGLEFLIYFQGNSAPDKSGLPSDRFSAERTGGSVSTLTIQRTQQEDSAVYLCASSFLGGYGYTFGSGTRLTVV.

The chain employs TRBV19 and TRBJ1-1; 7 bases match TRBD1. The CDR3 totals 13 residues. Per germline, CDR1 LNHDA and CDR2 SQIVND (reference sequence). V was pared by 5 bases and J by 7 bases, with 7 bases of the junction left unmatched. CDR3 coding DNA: TGTGCCAGTAGTTTCGGGGACAGACTTGAAGCTTTCTTT. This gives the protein CASSFGDRLEAFF. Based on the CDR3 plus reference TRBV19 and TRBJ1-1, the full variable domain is DGGITQSPKYLFRKEGQNVTLSCEQNLNHDAMYWYRQDPGQGLRLIYYSQIVNDFQKGDIAEGYSVSREKKESFPLTVTSAQKNPTAFYLCASSFGDRLEAFFGQGTRLTVV.

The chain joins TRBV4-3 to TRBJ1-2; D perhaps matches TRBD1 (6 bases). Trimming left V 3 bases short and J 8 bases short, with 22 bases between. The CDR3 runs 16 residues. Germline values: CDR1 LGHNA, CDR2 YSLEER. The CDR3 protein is CASSHATKTGSEGYTF. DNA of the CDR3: TGCGCCAGCAGCCACGCTACCAAAACAGGGTCGGAGGGCTACACCTTC.

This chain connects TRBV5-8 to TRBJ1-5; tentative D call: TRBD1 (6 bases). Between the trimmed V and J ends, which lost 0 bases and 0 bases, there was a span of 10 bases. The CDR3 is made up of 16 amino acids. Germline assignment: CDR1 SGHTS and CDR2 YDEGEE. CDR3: CASSLGTDYSNQPQHF. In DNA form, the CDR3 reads TGTGCCAGCAGCTTGGGGACAGACTATAGCAATCAGCCCCAGCATTTT.

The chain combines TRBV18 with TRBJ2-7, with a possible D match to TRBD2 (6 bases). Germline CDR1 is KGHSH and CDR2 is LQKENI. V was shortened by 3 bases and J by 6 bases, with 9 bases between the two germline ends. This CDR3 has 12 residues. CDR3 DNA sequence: TGTGCCAGCTCACCGCAGGGAGGCGAGCAGTACTTC. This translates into CASSPQGGEQYF.

The CDR3 is CASRRTGSAGELFF. The CDR3 region has the DNA TGTGCCAGCAGACGGACAGGATCTGCCGGGGAGCTGTTTTTT. The chain is built from TRBV2 and TRBJ2-2; 7 positions agree with TRBD1. V trimming: 6 bases; J trimming: 6 bases; junction bases outside the gene matches: 7. The V gene's germline CDR1 is SNHLY and CDR2 FYNNEI. This CDR3 is built from 14 residues. Drawing the rest from reference TRBV2 and TRBJ2-2, the complete variable domain is EPEVTQTPSHQVTQMGQEVILRCVPISNHLYFYWYRQILGQKVEFLVSFYNNEISEKSEIFDDQFSVERPDGSNFTLKIRSTKLEDSAMYFCASRRTGSAGELFFGEGSRLTVL.

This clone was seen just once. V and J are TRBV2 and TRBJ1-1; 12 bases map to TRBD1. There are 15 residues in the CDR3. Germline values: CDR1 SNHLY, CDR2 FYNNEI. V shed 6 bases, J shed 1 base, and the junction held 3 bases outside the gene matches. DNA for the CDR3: TGTGCCAGCAGAGTGGGACAGGGGGCGAACACTGAAGCTTTCTTT. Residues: CASRVGQGANTEAFF.

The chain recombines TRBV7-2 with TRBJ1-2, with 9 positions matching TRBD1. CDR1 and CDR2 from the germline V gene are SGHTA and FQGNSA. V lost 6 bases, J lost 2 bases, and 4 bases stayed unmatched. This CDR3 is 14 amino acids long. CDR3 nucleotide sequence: TGTGCCAGCAGTTCCGACAGGGGGAACTATGGCTACACCTTC. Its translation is CASSSDRGNYGYTF.

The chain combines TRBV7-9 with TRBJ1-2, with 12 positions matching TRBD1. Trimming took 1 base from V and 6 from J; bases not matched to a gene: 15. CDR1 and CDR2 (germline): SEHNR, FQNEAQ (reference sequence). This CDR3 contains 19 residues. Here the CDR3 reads CASSLGREGQGALANGYTF. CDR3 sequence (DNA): TGTGCCAGCAGCTTAGGGAGGGAGGGACAGGGGGCGCTGGCGAATGGCTACACCTTC.

The CDR3 spells CAWSMGQRNSPLHF. CDR3 bases: TGTGCCTGGAGTATGGGACAGCGAAATTCACCCCTCCACTTT. The gene calls are TRBV30 and TRBJ1-6; 7 bases are shared with TRBD1. The CDR3 sequence is 14 residues long. Trimming at V came to 2 bases and at J to 7 bases, leaving 5 bases not matched to a gene. The germline V gene encodes CDR1 GTSNPN and CDR2 SVGIG (reference sequence).

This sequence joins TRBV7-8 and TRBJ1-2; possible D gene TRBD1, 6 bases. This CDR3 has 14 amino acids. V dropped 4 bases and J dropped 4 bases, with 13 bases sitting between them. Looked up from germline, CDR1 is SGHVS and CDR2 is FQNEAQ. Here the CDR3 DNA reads TGTGCCAGCAGCTCACAGGGATTGGGCTATGGCTACACCTTC. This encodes CASSSQGLGYGYTF.

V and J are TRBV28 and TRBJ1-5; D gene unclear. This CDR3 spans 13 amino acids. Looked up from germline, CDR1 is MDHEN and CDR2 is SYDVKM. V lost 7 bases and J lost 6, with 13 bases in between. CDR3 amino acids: CASKKGGSQPQHF. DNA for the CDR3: TGTGCCAGCAAGAAGGGAGGAAGTCAGCCCCAGCATTTT.

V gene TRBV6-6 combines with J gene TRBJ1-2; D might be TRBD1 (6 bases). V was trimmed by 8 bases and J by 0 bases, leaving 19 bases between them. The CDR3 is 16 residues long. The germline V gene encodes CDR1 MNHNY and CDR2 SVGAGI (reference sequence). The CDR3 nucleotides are TGTGCCAGCGCCAACGCGAGGGGGGGAGCTAACTATGGCTACACCTTC. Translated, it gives CASANARGGANYGYTF.

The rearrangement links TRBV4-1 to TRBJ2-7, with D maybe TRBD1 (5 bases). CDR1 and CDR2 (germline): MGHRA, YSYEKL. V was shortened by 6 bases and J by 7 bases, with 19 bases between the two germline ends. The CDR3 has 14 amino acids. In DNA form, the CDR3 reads TGCGCCAGCAGTCAAAGTTTAGGGCAGGGTGAGCAGTACTTC. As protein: CASSQSLGQGEQYF.